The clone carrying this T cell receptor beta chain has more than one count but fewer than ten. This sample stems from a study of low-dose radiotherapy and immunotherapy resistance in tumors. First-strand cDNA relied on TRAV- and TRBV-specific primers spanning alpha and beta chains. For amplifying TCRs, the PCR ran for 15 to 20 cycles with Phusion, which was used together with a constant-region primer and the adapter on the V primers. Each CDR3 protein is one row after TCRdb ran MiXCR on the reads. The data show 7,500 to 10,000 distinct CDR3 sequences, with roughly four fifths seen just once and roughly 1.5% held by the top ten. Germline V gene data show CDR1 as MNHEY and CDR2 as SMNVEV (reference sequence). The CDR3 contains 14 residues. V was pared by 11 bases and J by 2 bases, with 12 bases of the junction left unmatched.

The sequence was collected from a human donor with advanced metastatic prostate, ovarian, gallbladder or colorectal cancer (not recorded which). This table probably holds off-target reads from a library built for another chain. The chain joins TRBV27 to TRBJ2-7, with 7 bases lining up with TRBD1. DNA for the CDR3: TGTGCCTCCACAGGGGCCCCAAGGACCTACGAGCAGTACTTC. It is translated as CASTGAPRTYEQYF.